This TCR beta chain was obtained from a study of read filtering for tumor transcriptome and immune sequencing. Turning to the study itself: After DNase treatment, RNA was made into whole-transcriptome libraries. Per sample, TCR-region reads ranged about 4.05 to 11 million by IR-seq, roughly 80 to 1273 by RNA-seq.

Molecular barcoded adaptors covering alpha/delta and beta/gamma chains were used on about 390 ng RNA. From the reads, TCRdb called clonotypes with MiXCR, one entry per CDR3 protein. The sample includes around 30,000 distinct CDR3 sequences, approximately 18% seen only once; the top ten take roughly 17%. Whole-study findings and limits: In IR-seq, single-read clonotypes were 75% to 90% of clonotypes but around 3.4% of reads. The CD138-negative fraction was mixed bone marrow immune cells, not pure T cells.

In this sample, this clonotype turned up many times. The antigen remains undetermined. This TCR was recovered from a donor aged 40 or over with multiple myeloma. Material for sequencing was a population of CD138-negative cells sorted from bone marrow.

The CDR3 sequence is CASSLSRGPDTQYF. The CDR3 DNA reads TGTGCCAGCAGTCTTTCCAGGGGTCCAGATACGCAGTATTTT. This sequence joins TRBV6-1 and TRBJ2-3; tentative D call: TRBD1 (6 bases). The CDR3 loop spans 14 amino acids. Trimming took off 5 bases at V and 4 bases at J, with 13 bases between the two ends. The V gene's germline CDR1 is MNHNS and CDR2 SASEGT.